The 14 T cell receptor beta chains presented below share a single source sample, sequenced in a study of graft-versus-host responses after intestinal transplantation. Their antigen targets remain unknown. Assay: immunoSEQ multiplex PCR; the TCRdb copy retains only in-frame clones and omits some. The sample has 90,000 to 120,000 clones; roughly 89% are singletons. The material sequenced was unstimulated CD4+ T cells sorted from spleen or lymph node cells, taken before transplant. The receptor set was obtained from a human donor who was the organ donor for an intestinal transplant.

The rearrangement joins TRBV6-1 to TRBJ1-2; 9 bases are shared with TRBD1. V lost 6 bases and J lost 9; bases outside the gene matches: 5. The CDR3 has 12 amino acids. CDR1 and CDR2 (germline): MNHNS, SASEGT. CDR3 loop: CASSRGQGRYTF. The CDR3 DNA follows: TGTGCCAGCAGCCGTGGACAGGGGCGCTACACCTTC.

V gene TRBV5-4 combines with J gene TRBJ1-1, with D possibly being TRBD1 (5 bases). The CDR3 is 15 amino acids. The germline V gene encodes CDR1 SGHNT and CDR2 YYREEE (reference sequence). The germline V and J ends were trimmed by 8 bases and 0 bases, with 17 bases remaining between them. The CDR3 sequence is CASPSRGAMNTEAFF. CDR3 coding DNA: TGTGCCAGTCCGTCTAGAGGGGCGATGAACACTGAAGCTTTCTTT.

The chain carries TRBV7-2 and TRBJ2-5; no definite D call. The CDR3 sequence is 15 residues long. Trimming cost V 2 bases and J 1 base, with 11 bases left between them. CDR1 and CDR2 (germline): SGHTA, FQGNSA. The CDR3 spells CASSLQAMTQETQYF. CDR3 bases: TGTGCCAGCAGCTTACAAGCCATGACCCAAGAGACCCAGTACTTC.

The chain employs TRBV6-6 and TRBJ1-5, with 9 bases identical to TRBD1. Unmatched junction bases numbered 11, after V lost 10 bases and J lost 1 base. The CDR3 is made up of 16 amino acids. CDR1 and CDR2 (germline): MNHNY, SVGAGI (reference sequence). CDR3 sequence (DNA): TGTGCCATTGGGAAGTACGGGACAGGGAGCAATCAGCCCCAGCATTTT. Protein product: CAIGKYGTGSNQPQHF.

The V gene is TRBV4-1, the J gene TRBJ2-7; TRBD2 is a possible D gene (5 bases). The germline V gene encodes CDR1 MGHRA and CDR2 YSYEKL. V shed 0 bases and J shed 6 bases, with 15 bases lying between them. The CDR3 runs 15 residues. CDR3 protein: CASSQDRRKGAEQYF. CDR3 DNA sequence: TGCGCCAGCAGCCAAGACCGGCGGAAGGGAGCCGAGCAGTACTTC.

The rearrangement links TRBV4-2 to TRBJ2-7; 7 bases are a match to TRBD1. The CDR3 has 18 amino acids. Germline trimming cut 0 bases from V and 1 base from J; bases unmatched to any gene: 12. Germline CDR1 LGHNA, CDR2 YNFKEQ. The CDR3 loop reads CASSQDRRTGSASYEQYF. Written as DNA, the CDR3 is TGTGCCAGCAGCCAAGATCGTCGGACAGGTTCTGCTTCCTACGAGCAGTACTTC.

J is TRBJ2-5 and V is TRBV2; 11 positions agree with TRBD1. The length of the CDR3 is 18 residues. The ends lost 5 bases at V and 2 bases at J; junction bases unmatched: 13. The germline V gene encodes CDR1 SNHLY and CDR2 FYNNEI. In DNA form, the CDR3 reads TGTGCCAGCAGTTCCCGGGACAGGGGGGCTTTTAGGCAAGAGACCCAGTACTTC. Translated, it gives CASSSRDRGAFRQETQYF. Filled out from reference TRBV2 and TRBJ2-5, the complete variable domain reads EPEVTQTPSHQVTQMGQEVILRCVPISNHLYFYWYRQILGQKVEFLVSFYNNEISEKSEIFDDQFSVERPDGSNFTLKIRSTKLEDSAMYFCASSSRDRGAFRQETQYFGPGTRLLVL.

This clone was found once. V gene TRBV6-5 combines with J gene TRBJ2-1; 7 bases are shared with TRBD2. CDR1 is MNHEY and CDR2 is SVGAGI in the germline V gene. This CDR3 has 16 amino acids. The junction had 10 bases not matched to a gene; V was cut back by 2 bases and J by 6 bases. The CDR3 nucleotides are TGTGCCAGCAGTTACGAAAGGGCGGCGGGAGTCAATGAGCAGTTCTTC. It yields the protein CASSYERAAGVNEQFF.

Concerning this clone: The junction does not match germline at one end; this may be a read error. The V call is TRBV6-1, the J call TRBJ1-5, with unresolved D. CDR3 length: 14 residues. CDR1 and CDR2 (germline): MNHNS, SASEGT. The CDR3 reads CAISEGRDGQPQHF. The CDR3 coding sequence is TGTGCCATCAGTGAGGGAAGGGATGGACAGCCCCAGCATTTT.

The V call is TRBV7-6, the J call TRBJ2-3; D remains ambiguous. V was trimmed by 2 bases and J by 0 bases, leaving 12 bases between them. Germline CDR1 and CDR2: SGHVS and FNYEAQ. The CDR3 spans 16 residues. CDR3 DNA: TGTGCCAGCAGCTTACGGTTGGCGGAAAGCACAGATACGCAGTATTTT. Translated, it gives CASSLRLAESTDTQYF.

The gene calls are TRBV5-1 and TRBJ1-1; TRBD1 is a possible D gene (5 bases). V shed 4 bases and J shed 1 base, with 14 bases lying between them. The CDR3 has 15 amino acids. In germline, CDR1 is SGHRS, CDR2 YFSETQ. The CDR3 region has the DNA TGCGCCAGCAGCCCCCTGTCCGGGGGGAACACTGAAGCTTTCTTT. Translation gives CASSPLSGGNTEAFF.

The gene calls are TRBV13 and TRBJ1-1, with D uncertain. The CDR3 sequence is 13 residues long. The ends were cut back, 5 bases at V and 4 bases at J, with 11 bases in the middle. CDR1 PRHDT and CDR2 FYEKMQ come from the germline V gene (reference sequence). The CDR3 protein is CASSLLEGTEAFF. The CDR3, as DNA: TGTGCCAGCAGCCTCCTCGAGGGCACTGAAGCTTTCTTT.

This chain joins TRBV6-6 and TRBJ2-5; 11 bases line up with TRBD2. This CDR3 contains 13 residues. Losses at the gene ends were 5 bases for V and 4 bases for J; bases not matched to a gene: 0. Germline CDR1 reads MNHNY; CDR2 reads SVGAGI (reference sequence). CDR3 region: CASSLAGGETQYF. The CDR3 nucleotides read TGTGCCAGCAGTCTAGCGGGAGGAGAGACCCAGTACTTC.

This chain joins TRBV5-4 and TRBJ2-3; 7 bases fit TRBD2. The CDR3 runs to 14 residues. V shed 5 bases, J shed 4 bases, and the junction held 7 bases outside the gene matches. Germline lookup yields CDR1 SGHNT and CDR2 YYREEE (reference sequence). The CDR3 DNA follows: TGTGCCAGCAGTTACCCTAGCGGTGCAGATACGCAGTATTTT. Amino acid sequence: CASSYPSGADTQYF.